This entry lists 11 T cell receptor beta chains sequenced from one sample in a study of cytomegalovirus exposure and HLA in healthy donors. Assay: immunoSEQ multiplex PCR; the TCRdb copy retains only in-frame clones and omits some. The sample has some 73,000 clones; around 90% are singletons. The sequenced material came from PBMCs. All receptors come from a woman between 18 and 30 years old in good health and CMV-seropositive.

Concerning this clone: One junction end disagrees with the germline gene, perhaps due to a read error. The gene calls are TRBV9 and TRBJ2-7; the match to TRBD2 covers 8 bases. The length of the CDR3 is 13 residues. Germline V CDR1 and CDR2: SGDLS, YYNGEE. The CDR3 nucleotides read TGTGCCAGCAGCTCCGCGGGGGGTTACGCGCAGTACTTC. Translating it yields CASSSAGGYAQYF.

Here the CDR3 DNA reads TGCAGCTCCTCAGGTTGGACTAGAGTGGGCAATGAGCAGTTCTTC. Translating it yields CSSSGWTRVGNEQFF. The rearrangement joins TRBV29-1 to TRBJ2-1; 7 bases are a match to TRBD2. The CDR3 is 15 amino acids. Trimming at V came to 8 bases and at J to 6 bases, leaving 16 bases not matched to a gene. In germline, CDR1 is SQVTM, CDR2 ANQGSEA.

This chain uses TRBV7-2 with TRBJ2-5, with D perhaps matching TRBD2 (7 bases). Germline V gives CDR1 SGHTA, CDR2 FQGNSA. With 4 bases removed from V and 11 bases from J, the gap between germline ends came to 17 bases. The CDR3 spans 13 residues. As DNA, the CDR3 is TGTGCCAGCAGCTGGTGGGGGGGGCAGGTTCAGTACTTC. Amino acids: CASSWWGGQVQYF.

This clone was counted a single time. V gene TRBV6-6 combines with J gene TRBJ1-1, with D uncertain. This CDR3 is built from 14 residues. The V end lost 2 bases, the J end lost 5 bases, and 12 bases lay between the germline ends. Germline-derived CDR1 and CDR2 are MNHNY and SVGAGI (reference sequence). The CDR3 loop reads CASSYGMGGTEAFF. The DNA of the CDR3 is TGTGCCAGCAGTTACGGTATGGGAGGTACTGAAGCTTTCTTT.

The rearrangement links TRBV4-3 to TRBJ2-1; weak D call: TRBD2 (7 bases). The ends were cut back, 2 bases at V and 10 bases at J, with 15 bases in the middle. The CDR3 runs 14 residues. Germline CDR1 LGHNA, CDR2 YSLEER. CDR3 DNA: TGCGCCAGCAGCCAACTAAATTCGGGGGGCGAGCAGTTCTTC. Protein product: CASSQLNSGGEQFF.

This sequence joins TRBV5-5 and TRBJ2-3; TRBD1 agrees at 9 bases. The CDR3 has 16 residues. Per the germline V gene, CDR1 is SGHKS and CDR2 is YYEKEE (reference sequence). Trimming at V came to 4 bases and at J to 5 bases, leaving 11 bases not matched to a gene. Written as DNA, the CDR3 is TGTGCCAGCAGCGGAGAACAGGGGGCAGTCGTAGATACGCAGTATTTT. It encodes CASSGEQGAVVDTQYF.

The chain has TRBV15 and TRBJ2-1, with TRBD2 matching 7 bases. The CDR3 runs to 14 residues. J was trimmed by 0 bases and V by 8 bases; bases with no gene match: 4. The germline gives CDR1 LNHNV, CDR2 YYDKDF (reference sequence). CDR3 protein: CATSSGSSYNEQFF. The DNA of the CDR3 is TGTGCCACCTCTAGCGGCAGCTCCTACAATGAGCAGTTCTTC.

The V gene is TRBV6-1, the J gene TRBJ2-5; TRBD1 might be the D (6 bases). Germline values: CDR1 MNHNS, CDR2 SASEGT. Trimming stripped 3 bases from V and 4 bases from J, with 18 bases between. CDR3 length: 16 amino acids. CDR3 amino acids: CASSERQASPAETQYF. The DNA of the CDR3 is TGTGCCAGCAGTGAGAGACAGGCGTCCCCGGCAGAGACCCAGTACTTC.

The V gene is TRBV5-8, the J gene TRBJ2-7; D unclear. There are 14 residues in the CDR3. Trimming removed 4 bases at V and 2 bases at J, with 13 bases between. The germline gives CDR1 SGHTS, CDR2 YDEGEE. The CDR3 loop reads CASSPLSSTYEQYF. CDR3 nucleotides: TGTGCCAGCAGCCCCTTGAGCTCAACCTACGAGCAGTACTTC.

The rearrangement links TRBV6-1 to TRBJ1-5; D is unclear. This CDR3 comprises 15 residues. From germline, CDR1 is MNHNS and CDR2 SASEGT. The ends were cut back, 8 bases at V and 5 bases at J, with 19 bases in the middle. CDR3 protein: CASERTSRIYQPQHF. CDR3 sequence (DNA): TGTGCCAGCGAGCGTACTAGTCGGATTTATCAGCCCCAGCATTTT.

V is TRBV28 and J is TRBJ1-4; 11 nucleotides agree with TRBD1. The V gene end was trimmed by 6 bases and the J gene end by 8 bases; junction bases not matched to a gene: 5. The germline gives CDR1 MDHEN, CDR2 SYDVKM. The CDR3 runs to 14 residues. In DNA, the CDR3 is TGTGCCAGCAGCCCTGGGACAGGGGGAGAAAAACTGTTTTTT. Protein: CASSPGTGGEKLFF.